This T cell receptor beta chain was identified in a study of cytotoxic CD8 clonotypes in ibrutinib-treated CLL. As for the study in general: The sample average was approximately 250,000 productive templates and tens of thousands of productive rearrangements.

The method was immunoSEQ multiplex PCR; TCRdb's version includes in-frame clones alone and lacks a portion of them. The repertoire holds 150,000 to 200,000 clones, over 75% seen once, with approximately 2.9% in the top ten. The study, taken as a whole, reports: Sample timing was unmatched between remission and later-progressing patients; lymph nodes unstudied.

Details on this clone: Antigen unknown.

Trimming removed 4 bases from V and 4 bases from J; junction bases left unmatched: 7. This CDR3 spans 15 amino acids. Germline V CDR1 and CDR2: SGHRS, YFSETQ. This chain joins TRBV5-1 and TRBJ2-3; TRBD1 aligns across 9 bases. Here the sequenced sample was PBMCs, taken at disease progression, from a patient treated with ibrutinib. The sequence was collected from a human donor with chronic lymphocytic leukemia. The CDR3 sequence: CASSPGDRDPDTQYF. Here the CDR3 DNA reads TGCGCCAGCAGCCCCGGGGACAGGGATCCAGATACGCAGTATTTT.